These 31 T cell receptor beta chains originate from one sample sequenced in a study of T cell clonotyping in hematopoietic cell transplantation. Clones were read by immunoSEQ multiplex PCR, and TCRdb kept only the in-frame ones, dropping some. The sample records about 12,000 clones, around 50% being singletons. Sequenced input: peripheral blood mononuclear cells. All receptors come from a man aged 45-60 years in good health. Some clones in this sample may be carry-over from other donors' samples.

The chain uses TRBV30 and TRBJ1-1; D gene uncertain. V lost 3 bases and J lost 0, with 5 bases in between. There are 12 residues in the CDR3. Germline CDR1 and CDR2: GTSNPN and SVGIG (reference sequence). DNA of the CDR3: TGTGCCTGGAGACAACTGAACACTGAAGCTTTCTTT. Its translation: CAWRQLNTEAFF.

The J gene is TRBJ1-4, the V gene TRBV4-2; D is unresolved. CDR3 length: 13 residues. Germline CDR1 and CDR2: LGHNA and YNFKEQ. V gave up 2 bases and J gave up 8 bases, with 9 bases separating them. The CDR3 nucleotides are TGTGCCAGCAGCCAAAATAATGGGGAAAAACTGTTTTTT. Translation gives CASSQNNGEKLFF.

This clone was seen more than once but under ten times. The chain couples TRBV28 to TRBJ2-5; D remains unclear. The J call may be faulty, since TRBJ2-7 better matches the DNA end. The CDR3 spans 13 residues. Per the germline V gene, CDR1 is MDHEN and CDR2 is SYDVKM. CDR3 region: CASSLGSIYEQYF. As DNA, the CDR3 is TGTGCCAGCAGTTTGGGGTCAATCTACGAGCAGTACTTC.

The chain is built from TRBV7-6 and TRBJ1-1; possible D gene TRBD1, 6 bases. V was trimmed by 4 bases and J by 5 bases, leaving 14 bases between them. CDR1 and CDR2 from the germline V gene are SGHVS and FNYEAQ. This CDR3 spans 14 amino acids. This CDR3 is CASSSTGEGTEAFF. As DNA, the CDR3 is TGTGCCAGCAGCTCGACAGGCGAGGGGACTGAAGCTTTCTTT.

This clone turned up a few times. J is TRBJ2-1 and V is TRBV11-2, with 10 positions matching TRBD1. After removal of 5 bases from V and 14 bases from J, the junction contained 15 bases not matched to a gene. Per the germline V gene, CDR1 is SGHAT and CDR2 is FQNNGV. This CDR3 is 15 amino acids long. The CDR3 is CASSRQDRGYRYKFF. CDR3 nucleotides: TGTGCCAGCAGCCGCCAGGACAGGGGGTACCGTTACAAGTTCTTC.

This clone has just a few counts. V and J are TRBV30 and TRBJ1-5; D not resolved. Per the germline V gene, CDR1 is GTSNPN and CDR2 is SVGIG (reference sequence). The V and J ends lost 0 bases and 0 bases respectively, with 3 bases between them. This CDR3 spans 13 amino acids. The CDR3, as DNA: TGTGCCTGGAGTGTGGATAGCAATCAGCCCCAGCATTTT. It is translated as CAWSVDSNQPQHF.

The chain combines TRBV4-2 with TRBJ2-1; no clear D gene. Trimming took off 0 bases at V and 10 bases at J, with 13 bases between the two ends. Germline CDR1 and CDR2: LGHNA and YNFKEQ. This CDR3 region has 14 residues. The CDR3 loop reads CASSQERTTREQFF. The CDR3, as DNA: TGTGCCAGCAGCCAAGAGCGGACCACCCGGGAGCAGTTCTTC.

This clone turned up a few times. The CDR3: CASGTSGNTDTQYF. In DNA form, the CDR3 reads TGTGCCAGCGGGACTAGCGGGAACACAGATACGCAGTATTTT. This sequence joins TRBV7-9 and TRBJ2-3, with TRBD2 matching 13 bases. The CDR3 runs 14 residues. Germline lookup yields CDR1 SEHNR and CDR2 FQNEAQ (reference sequence). Losses at the gene ends were 8 bases for V and 2 bases for J; bases not matched to a gene: 1. Full variable domain (remainder filled in from reference TRBV7-9 and TRBJ2-3): DTGVSQNPRHKITKRGQNVTFRCDPISEHNRLYWYRQTLGQGPEFLTYFQNEAQLEKSRLLSDRFSAERPKGSFSTLEIQRTEQGDSAMYLCASGTSGNTDTQYFGPGTRLTVL.

The V gene is TRBV30, the J gene TRBJ1-5; 7 bases map to TRBD1. The CDR3 is 13 amino acids. Per the germline V gene, CDR1 is GTSNPN and CDR2 is SVGIG (reference sequence). V trimming: 5 bases; J trimming: 5 bases; junction bases outside the gene matches: 6. The CDR3 is CAWGNRGDQPQHF. CDR3 in DNA: TGTGCCTGGGGGAACAGGGGCGATCAGCCCCAGCATTTT.

The table lists this clone with a few counts. The chain joins TRBV5-6 to TRBJ2-1; 9 bases are a match to TRBD1. Losses at the gene ends were 2 bases for V and 10 bases for J; bases not matched to a gene: 4. The CDR3 contains 13 residues. Germline lookup yields CDR1 SGHDT and CDR2 YYEEEE. The CDR3 spells CASSFWDREEQFF. The CDR3 DNA reads as TGTGCCAGCAGCTTTTGGGACAGGGAAGAGCAGTTCTTC. Using reference TRBV5-6 and TRBJ2-1 for the parts outside the CDR3, the full variable domain is DAGVTQSPTHLIKTRGQQVTLRCSPKSGHDTVSWYQQALGQGPQFIFQYYEEEERQRGNFPDRFSGHQFPNYSSELNVNALLLGDSALYLCASSFWDREEQFFGPGTRLTVL.

Regarding this clone: Germline and junction disagree at one end, which may indicate a read error. The rearrangement uses TRBV29-1 and TRBJ1-2; 7 bases match TRBD1. CDR1 SQVTM and CDR2 ANQGSEA come from the germline V gene. The CDR3 is 11 amino acids. The chain's CDR3 is CSVETGQSSSF. Here the CDR3 DNA reads TGCAGCGTTGAAACGGGACAGTCGTCATCCTTC.

Sample share makes this clone medium-sized. This chain joins TRBV13 and TRBJ2-7; TRBD1 aligns across 7 bases. The V segment lost 5 bases and the J segment 2 bases; nucleotides outside the gene matches: 3. The CDR3 spans 13 residues. Germline V gene sequence: CDR1 PRHDT, CDR2 FYEKMQ (reference sequence). Written as DNA, the CDR3 is TGTGCCAGCAGCGGGACAGATGCCTACGAGCAGTACTTC. It specifies CASSGTDAYEQYF.

The V call is TRBV14, the J call TRBJ1-2, with D unclear. Germline values: CDR1 SGHDN, CDR2 FVKESK. This CDR3 region has 14 residues. Trimming left V 4 bases short and J 4 bases short, with 13 bases between. The CDR3 region is CASSPPTRSYGYTF. CDR3 DNA sequence: TGTGCCAGCAGCCCGCCGACACGGAGCTATGGCTACACCTTC.

A few counts support this clone. The V call is TRBV28, the J call TRBJ1-2, with D possibly matching TRBD1 (6 bases). CDR1 and CDR2 from the germline V gene are MDHEN and SYDVKM. V lost 1 base and J lost 4, with 16 bases in between. The CDR3 consists of 16 residues. CDR3 DNA sequence: TGTGCCAGCAGTTTATCGGGGGCAAGGTCCCCCTATGGCTACACCTTC. It is translated as CASSLSGARSPYGYTF.

The V call is TRBV6-5, the J call TRBJ1-5; the D gene is possibly TRBD1 (5 bases). The CDR3 length is 13 residues. V lost 6 bases, J lost 7 bases, and 13 bases lay in between. Germline values: CDR1 MNHEY, CDR2 SVGAGI. The CDR3 loop is CASRAREGQPQHF. The DNA of the CDR3 is TGTGCCAGCAGGGCCAGGGAAGGGCAGCCCCAGCATTTT.

J is TRBJ2-7 and V is TRBV19, with TRBD2 as a possible D gene (5 bases). The CDR3 consists of 13 residues. Germline-derived CDR1 and CDR2 are LNHDA and SQIVND (reference sequence). V dropped 4 bases and J dropped 3 bases, with 10 bases sitting between them. The CDR3 bases are TGTGCCAGTAGTACGGGAATAGGCTACGAGCAGTACTTC. Translating gives CASSTGIGYEQYF.

V gene TRBV1 combines with J gene TRBJ1-5. TRBV1 is a pseudogene locus. The CDR3 length is 16 residues. The CDR3 DNA reads TGCACCAGCAGCCAAGCGGAGGCGTATAGCAATCAGCCCCAGCATTTT. It yields the protein CTSSQAEAYSNQPQHF.

This clone turned up a few times. The genes are TRBV9 and TRBJ1-2; the D gene is possibly TRBD1 (6 bases). The CDR3 contains 12 residues. V gave up 8 bases and J gave up 2 bases, with 10 bases separating them. The germline V gene has CDR1 SGDLS and CDR2 YYNGEE. The CDR3: CASTGRNYGYTF. The CDR3 bases are TGTGCCAGTACAGGGCGGAACTATGGCTACACCTTC.

J is TRBJ1-2 and V is TRBV6-5; 7 positions match TRBD1. V lost 5 bases, J lost 8 bases, and 8 bases stayed unmatched. CDR3 length: 13 amino acids. The germline V gene encodes CDR1 MNHEY and CDR2 SVGAGI. The CDR3 DNA follows: TGTGCCAGCAGTCTTATACCGGGACAGGGCTACACCTTC. Amino acid sequence: CASSLIPGQGYTF.

This chain links TRBV30 with TRBJ1-1; D perhaps matches TRBD1 (5 bases). The CDR3 totals 16 residues. In germline, CDR1 is GTSNPN, CDR2 SVGIG (reference sequence). V dropped 3 bases and J dropped 1 base, with 18 bases sitting between them. DNA for the CDR3: TGTGCCTGGAGGTCAATCTCTCGACAGCCGAACACTGAAGCTTTCTTT. It translates to CAWRSISRQPNTEAFF.

The CDR3 coding sequence is TGTGCCTGGAGTGAGAGGGTTAACTATGGCTACACCTTC. Translating gives CAWSERVNYGYTF. The J gene is TRBJ1-2, the V gene TRBV30; D not certain. Germline assignment: CDR1 GTSNPN and CDR2 SVGIG (reference sequence). The V and J ends lost 1 base and 1 base respectively, with 7 bases between them. The CDR3 sequence is 13 residues long.

This clone was seen a few times. V is TRBV30 and J is TRBJ2-5, with a possible D match to TRBD1 (5 bases). The end of the DNA aligns better with TRBJ2-7, so the J call may be wrong. The CDR3 runs 12 residues. Germline V gene sequence: CDR1 GTSNPN, CDR2 SVGIG (reference sequence). The CDR3 DNA reads as TGTGCCTGGAGCGGAAGGGGCGACGAGCAGTACTTC. Its protein is CAWSGRGDEQYF.

This chain joins TRBV6-4 and TRBJ2-1; weak D call: TRBD2 (7 bases). This CDR3 region has 15 residues. The germline V and J ends were trimmed by 0 bases and 8 bases, with 14 bases remaining between them. Germline V CDR1 and CDR2: MRHNA, SNTAGT. CDR3 coding DNA: TGTGCCAGCAGTGACTCTGGGGGGGCCTCAGATGAGCAGTTCTTC. This translates into CASSDSGGASDEQFF.

J is TRBJ2-7 and V is TRBV5-8; D might be TRBD2 (6 bases). V was clipped by 4 bases and J by 4 bases, with 18 bases between them. The CDR3 extends over 15 amino acids. Looked up from germline, CDR1 is SGHTS and CDR2 is YDEGEE. The CDR3 loop is CASSSFRDSKYEQYF. CDR3 sequence (DNA): TGTGCCAGCAGCAGTTTCCGGGACTCTAAGTACGAGCAGTACTTC. The full variable domain, in which reference TRBV5-8 and TRBJ2-7 provide the parts outside the CDR3, is EAGVTQSPTHLIKTRGQQATLRCSPISGHTSVYWYQQALGLGLQFLLWYDEGEERNRGNFPPRFSGRQFPNYSSELNVNALELEDSALYLCASSSFRDSKYEQYFGPGTRLTVT.

This clone was seen a few times. The chain couples TRBV28 to TRBJ1-2; D perhaps matches TRBD1 (6 bases). The V and J ends lost 8 bases and 8 bases respectively, with 27 bases between them. Germline lookup yields CDR1 MDHEN and CDR2 SYDVKM. The CDR3 covers 16 residues. CDR3 sequence reads: CASGDPGGGAGDGYTF. In nucleotides, the CDR3 is TGTGCCAGCGGAGACCCCGGAGGGGGGGCGGGTGACGGCTACACCTTC.

The chain joins TRBV30 to TRBJ1-2; D perhaps matches TRBD1 (5 bases). The V end was cut by 3 bases, the J end by 6 bases, with 14 bases between. The CDR3 covers 13 residues. Germline lookup yields CDR1 GTSNPN and CDR2 SVGIG (reference sequence). CDR3 in amino acids: CAWRPPGRNGYTF. DNA for the CDR3: TGTGCCTGGAGGCCCCCAGGGCGGAATGGCTACACCTTC.

The chain joins TRBV6-1 to TRBJ2-3; 14 positions match TRBD2. V lost 8 bases to trimming and J lost 6 bases; unmatched junction nucleotides: 4. CDR1 MNHNS and CDR2 SASEGT come from the germline V gene. This CDR3 region has 14 residues. The CDR3 sequence: CASGTSGSLDTQYF. The CDR3 DNA sequence: TGTGCCAGCGGGACTAGCGGGAGTCTTGATACGCAGTATTTT.

CDR3: CASSHGGGTEAFF. In nucleotides, the CDR3 is TGTGCCAGCAGCCACGGGGGTGGCACTGAAGCTTTCTTT. The V and J genes are TRBV14 and TRBJ1-1; tentatively, D is TRBD1 (5 bases). This CDR3 contains 13 residues. The germline V and J ends were trimmed by 3 bases and 4 bases, with 9 bases remaining between them. The germline V gene has CDR1 SGHDN and CDR2 FVKESK.

This clone was seen only once. V usage is TRBV5-4 and J usage is TRBJ1-1; no clear D gene. Germline loops: CDR1 SGHNT, CDR2 YYREEE (reference sequence). V was cut by 0 bases and J by 2 bases, with 8 bases left in between. This CDR3 has 14 residues. In nucleotides, the CDR3 is TGTGCCAGCAGCTTGGACGGAACCAACACTGAAGCTTTCTTT. It yields the protein CASSLDGTNTEAFF.

This chain joins TRBV28 and TRBJ2-7; D gene uncertain. V shed 6 bases and J shed 6 bases, with 15 bases lying between them. The CDR3 covers 13 residues. Germline V gene sequence: CDR1 MDHEN, CDR2 SYDVKM. Here the CDR3 DNA reads TGTGCCAGCAGCCCCGGGTTTGGCGCCGAGCAGTACTTC. This codes for CASSPGFGAEQYF.

The chain couples TRBV7-9 to TRBJ2-7, with 9 bases fitting TRBD2. This CDR3 region has 16 residues. V lost 5 bases to trimming and J lost 1 base; unmatched junction nucleotides: 9. Germline V gene data show CDR1 as SEHNR and CDR2 as FQNEAQ (reference sequence). This CDR3 reads CASSTLAGVASYEQYF. DNA of the CDR3: TGTGCCAGCAGCACCTTAGCGGGAGTGGCTTCCTACGAGCAGTACTTC.